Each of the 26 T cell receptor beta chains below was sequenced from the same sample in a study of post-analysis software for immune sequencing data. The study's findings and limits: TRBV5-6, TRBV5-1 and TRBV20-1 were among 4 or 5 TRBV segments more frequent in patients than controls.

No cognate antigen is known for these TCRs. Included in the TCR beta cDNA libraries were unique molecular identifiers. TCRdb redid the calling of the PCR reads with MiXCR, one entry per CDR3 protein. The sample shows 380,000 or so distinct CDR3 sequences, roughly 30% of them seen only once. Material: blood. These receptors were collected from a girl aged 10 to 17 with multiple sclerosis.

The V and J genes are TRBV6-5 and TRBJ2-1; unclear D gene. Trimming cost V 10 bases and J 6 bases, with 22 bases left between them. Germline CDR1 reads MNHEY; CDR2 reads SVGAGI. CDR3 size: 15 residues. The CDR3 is CATQGIRRVGNEQFF. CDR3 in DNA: TGTGCCACCCAAGGGATCCGACGGGTGGGCAATGAGCAGTTCTTC.

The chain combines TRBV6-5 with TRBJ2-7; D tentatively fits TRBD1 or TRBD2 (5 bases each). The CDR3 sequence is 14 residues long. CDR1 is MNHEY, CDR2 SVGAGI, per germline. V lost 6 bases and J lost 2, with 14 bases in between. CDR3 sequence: CASRPNGGPYEQYF. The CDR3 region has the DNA TGTGCCAGCAGGCCTAATGGGGGTCCCTACGAGCAGTACTTC.

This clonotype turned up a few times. Here the CDR3 DNA reads TGTGCCAGCAGCTTAAGAGGACAGGGGAAACCCTACGAGCAGTACTTC. Amino acids: CASSLRGQGKPYEQYF. The chain employs TRBV11-2 and TRBJ2-7; 9 positions match TRBD1. From germline, CDR1 is SGHAT and CDR2 FQNNGV. V was clipped by 2 bases and J by 2 bases; unmatched bases: 7. The CDR3 sequence is 16 residues long.

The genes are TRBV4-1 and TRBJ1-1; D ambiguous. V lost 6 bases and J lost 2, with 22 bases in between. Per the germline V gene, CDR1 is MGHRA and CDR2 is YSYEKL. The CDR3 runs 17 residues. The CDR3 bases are TGCGCCAGCAGGTTATTTCCCGGGTCGACTTTTAACACTGAAGCTTTCTTT. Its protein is CASRLFPGSTFNTEAFF.

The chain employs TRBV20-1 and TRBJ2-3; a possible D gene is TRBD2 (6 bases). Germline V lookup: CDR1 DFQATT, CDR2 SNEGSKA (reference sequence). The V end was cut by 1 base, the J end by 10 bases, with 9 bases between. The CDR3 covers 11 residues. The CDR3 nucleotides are TGCAGTGCTAGAGGCGGGGATTCGCAGTATTTT. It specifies CSARGGDSQYF.

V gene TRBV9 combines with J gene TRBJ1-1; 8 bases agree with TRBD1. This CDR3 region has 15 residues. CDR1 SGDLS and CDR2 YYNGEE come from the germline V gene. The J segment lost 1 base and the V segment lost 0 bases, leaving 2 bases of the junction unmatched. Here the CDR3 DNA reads TGTGCCAGCAGCGTAGTCGGGACAGGGAACACTGAAGCTTTCTTT. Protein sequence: CASSVVGTGNTEAFF.

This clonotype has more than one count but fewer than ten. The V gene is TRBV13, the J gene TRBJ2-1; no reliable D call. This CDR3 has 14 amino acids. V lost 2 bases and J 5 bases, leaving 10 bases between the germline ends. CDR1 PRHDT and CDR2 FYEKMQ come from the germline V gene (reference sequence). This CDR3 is CASSLMGWDNEQFF. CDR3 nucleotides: TGTGCCAGCAGCTTAATGGGCTGGGACAATGAGCAGTTCTTC. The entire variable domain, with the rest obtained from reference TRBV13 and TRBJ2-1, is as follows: AAGVIQSPRHLIKEKRETATLKCYPIPRHDTVYWYQQGPGQDPQFLISFYEKMQSDKGSIPDRFSAQQFSDYHSELNMSSLELGDSALYFCASSLMGWDNEQFFGPGTRLTVL.

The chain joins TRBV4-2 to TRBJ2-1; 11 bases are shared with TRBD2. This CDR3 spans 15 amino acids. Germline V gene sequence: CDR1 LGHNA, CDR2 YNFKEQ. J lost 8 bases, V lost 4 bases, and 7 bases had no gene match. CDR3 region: CASSPIAGGHHEQFF. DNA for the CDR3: TGTGCCAGCAGCCCCATAGCGGGGGGGCATCATGAGCAGTTCTTC.

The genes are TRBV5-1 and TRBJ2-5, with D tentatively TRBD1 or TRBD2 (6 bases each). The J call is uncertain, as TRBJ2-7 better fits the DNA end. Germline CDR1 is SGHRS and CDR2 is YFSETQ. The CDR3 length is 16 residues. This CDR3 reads CASSPGGTGSLYEQYF. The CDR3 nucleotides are TGCGCCAGCAGCCCCGGGGGAACAGGGTCCCTCTACGAGCAGTACTTC.

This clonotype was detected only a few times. The CDR3 nucleotides read TGTGCCAGCGGGGGAGGATCTGGGTACGAGCAGTACTTC. Translation: CASGGGSGYEQYF. This chain uses TRBV27 with TRBJ2-7; possibly TRBD2 for D (6 bases). V was trimmed by 8 bases and J by 4 bases, leaving 15 bases between them. Germline V gene data show CDR1 as MNHEY and CDR2 as SMNVEV (reference sequence). The CDR3 loop spans 13 amino acids.

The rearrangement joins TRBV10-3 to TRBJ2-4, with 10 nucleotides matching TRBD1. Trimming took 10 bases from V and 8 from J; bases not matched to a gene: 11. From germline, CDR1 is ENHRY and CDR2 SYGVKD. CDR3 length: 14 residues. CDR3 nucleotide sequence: TGTGCCACCGGACAGGGGGAAAGGATGGACATTCAGTACTTC. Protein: CATGQGERMDIQYF.

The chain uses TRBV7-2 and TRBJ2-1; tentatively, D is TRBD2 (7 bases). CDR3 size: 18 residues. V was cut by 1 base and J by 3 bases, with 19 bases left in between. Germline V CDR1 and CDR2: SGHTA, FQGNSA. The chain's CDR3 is CASSLVPRGRGVYNEQFF. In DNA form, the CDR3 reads TGTGCCAGCAGCTTAGTCCCCCGGGGGAGGGGGGTCTACAATGAGCAGTTCTTC.

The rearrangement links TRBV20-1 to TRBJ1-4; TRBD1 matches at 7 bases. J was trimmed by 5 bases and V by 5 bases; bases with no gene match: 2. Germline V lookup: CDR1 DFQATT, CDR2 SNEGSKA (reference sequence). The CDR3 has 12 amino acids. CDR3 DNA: TGCAGTGCTTCGACAGGGAATGAAAAACTGTTTTTT. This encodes CSASTGNEKLFF.

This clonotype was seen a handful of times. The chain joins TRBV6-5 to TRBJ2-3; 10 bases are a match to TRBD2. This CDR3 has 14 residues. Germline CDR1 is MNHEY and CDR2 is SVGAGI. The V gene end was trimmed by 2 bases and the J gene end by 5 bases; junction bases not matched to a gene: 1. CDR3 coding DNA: TGTGCCAGCAGTTACGGGACTAGCGTAGATACGCAGTATTTT. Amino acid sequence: CASSYGTSVDTQYF.

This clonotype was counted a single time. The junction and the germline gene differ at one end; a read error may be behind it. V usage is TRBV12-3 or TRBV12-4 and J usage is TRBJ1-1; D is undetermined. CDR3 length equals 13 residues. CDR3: CVSSLGFPRRAFF. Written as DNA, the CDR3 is TGTGTCAGCAGTTTGGGCTTCCCACGGCGAGCTTTCTTT.

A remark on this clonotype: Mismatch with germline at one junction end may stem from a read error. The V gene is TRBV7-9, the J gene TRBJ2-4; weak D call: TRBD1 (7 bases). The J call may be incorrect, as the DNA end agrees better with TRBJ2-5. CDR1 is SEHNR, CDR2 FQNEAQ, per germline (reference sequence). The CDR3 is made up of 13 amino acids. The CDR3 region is CVSSRGTAETQYF. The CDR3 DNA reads TGTGTCAGCAGTCGCGGGACAGCGGAGACCCAGTACTTC.

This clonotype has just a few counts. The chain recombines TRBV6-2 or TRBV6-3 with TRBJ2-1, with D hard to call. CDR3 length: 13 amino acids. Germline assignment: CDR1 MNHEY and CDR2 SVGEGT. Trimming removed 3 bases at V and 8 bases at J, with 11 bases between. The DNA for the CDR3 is TGTGCCAGCAGTTATGGGCCGCTCCATGAGCAGTTCTTC. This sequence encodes CASSYGPLHEQFF.

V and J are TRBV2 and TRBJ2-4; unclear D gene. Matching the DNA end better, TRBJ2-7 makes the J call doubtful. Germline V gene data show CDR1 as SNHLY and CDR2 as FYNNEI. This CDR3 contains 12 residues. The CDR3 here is CASRSNSYEQYF. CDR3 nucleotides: TGTGCCAGCAGGTCCAACTCCTACGAGCAGTACTTC.

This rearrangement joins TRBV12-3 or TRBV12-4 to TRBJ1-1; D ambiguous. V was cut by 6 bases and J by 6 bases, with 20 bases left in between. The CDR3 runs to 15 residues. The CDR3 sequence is CASSPRDPWPPEAFF. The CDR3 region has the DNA TGTGCCAGCAGCCCCAGAGACCCCTGGCCCCCTGAAGCTTTCTTT.

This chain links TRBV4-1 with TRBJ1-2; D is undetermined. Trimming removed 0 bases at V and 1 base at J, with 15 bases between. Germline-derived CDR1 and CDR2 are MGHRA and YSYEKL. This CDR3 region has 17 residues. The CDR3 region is CASSQDSGQAFNYGYTF. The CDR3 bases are TGCGCCAGCAGCCAAGATTCTGGGCAGGCTTTTAACTATGGCTACACCTTC.

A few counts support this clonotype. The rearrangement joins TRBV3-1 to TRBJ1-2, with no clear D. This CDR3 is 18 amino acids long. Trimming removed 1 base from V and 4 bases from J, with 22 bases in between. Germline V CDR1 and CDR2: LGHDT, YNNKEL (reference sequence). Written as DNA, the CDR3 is TGTGCCAGCAGCCAAGGCCCACTCGCTGGACGGCCGTCCTATGGCTACACCTTC. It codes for CASSQGPLAGRPSYGYTF.

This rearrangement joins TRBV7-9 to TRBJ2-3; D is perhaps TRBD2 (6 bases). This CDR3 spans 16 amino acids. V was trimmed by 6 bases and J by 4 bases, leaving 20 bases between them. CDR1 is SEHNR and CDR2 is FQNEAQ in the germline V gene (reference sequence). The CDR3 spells CASSLSGQALADTQYF. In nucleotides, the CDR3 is TGTGCCAGCAGTCTAAGCGGGCAGGCTTTGGCAGATACGCAGTATTTT. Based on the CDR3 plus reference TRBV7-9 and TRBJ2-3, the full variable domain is DTGVSQNPRHKITKRGQNVTFRCDPISEHNRLYWYRQTLGQGPEFLTYFQNEAQLEKSRLLSDRFSAERPKGSFSTLEIQRTEQGDSAMYLCASSLSGQALADTQYFGPGTRLTVL.

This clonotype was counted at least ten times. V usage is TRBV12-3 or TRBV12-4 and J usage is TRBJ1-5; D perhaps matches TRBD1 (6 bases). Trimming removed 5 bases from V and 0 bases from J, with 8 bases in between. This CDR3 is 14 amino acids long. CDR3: CASSKGDSNQPQHF. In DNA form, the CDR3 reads TGTGCCAGCAGTAAGGGGGATAGCAATCAGCCCCAGCATTTT.

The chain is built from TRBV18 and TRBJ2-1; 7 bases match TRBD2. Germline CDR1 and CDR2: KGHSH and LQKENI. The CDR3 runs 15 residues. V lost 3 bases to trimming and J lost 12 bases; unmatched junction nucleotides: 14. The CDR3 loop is CASSPPGGNLGGQFF. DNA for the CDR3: TGTGCCAGCTCACCGCCGGGAGGCAACCTCGGGGGGCAGTTCTTC.

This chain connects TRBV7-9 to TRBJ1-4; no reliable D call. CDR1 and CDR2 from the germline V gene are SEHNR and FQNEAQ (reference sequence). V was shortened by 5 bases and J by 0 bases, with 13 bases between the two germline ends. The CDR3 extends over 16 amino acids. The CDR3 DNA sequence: TGTGCCAGCAGCCGGCCCCGAGGGACAACTAATGAAAAACTGTTTTTT. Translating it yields CASSRPRGTTNEKLFF.

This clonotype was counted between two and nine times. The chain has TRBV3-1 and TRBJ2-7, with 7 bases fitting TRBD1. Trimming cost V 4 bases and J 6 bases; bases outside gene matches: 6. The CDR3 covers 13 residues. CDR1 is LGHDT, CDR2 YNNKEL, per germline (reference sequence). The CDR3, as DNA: TGTGCCAGCAGCCGATCGGACAGGAGCGAGCAGTACTTC. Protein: CASSRSDRSEQYF.